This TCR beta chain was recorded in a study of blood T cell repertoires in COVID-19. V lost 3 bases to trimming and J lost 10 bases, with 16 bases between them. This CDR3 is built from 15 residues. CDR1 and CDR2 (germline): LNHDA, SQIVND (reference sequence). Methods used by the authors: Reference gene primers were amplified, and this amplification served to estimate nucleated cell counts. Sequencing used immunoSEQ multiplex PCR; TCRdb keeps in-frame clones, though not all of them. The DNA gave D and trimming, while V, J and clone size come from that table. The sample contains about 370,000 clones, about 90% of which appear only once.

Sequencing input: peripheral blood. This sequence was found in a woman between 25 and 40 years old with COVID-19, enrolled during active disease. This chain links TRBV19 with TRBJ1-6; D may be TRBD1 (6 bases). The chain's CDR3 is CASSIVPGEISPLHF. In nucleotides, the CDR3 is TGTGCCAGTAGTATCGTCCCAGGGGAAATCTCACCCCTCCACTTT.